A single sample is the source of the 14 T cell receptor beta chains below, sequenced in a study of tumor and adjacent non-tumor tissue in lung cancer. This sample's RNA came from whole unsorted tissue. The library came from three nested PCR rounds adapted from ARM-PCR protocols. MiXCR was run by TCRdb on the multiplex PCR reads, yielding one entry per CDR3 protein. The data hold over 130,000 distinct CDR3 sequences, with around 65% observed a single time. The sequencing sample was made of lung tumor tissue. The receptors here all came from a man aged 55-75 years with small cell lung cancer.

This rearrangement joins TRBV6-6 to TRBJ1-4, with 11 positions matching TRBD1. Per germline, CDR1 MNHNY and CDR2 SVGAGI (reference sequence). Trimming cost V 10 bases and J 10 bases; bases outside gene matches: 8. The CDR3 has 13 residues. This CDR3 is CATAGTGGGKLFF. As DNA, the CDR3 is TGTGCCACAGCCGGGACAGGGGGTGGAAAACTGTTTTTT.

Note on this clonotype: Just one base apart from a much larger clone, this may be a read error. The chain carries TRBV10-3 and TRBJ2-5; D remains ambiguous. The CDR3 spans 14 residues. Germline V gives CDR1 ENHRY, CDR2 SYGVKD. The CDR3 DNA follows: TGTTCCATCAGTGACCCGGTCCTGCCGGGGACCCAGTACTTC. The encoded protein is CSISDPVLPGTQYF.

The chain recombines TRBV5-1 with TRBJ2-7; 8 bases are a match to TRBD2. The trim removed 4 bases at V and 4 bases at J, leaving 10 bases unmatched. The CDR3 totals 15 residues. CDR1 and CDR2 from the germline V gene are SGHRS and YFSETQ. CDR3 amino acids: CASSPGASGSYEQYF. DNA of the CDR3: TGCGCCAGCAGCCCCGGGGCTAGCGGGTCGTACGAGCAGTACTTC. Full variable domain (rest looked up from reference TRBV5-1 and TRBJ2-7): KAGVTQTPRYLIKTRGQQVTLSCSPISGHRSVSWYQQTPGQGLQFLFEYFSETQRNKGNFPGRFSGRQFSNSRSEMNVSTLELGDSALYLCASSPGASGSYEQYFGPGTRLTVT.

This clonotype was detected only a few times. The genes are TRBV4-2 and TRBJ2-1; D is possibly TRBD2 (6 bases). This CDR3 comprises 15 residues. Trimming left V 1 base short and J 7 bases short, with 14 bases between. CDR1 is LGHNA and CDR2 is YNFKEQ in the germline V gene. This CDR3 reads CASSQVFRGSNEQFF. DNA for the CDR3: TGTGCCAGCAGCCAAGTTTTCCGGGGGTCGAATGAGCAGTTCTTC.

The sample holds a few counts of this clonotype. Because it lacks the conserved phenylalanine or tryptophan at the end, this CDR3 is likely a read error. This CDR3 is CASTGVNEQFL. The DNA for the CDR3 is TGTGCCAGCACCGGAGTGAATGAGCAGTTCTTA. J is TRBJ2-1 and V is TRBV11-2; D gene unclear. The V gene lost 7 bases and the J gene lost 7 bases, with 8 bases spanning the gap. The germline V gene has CDR1 SGHAT and CDR2 FQNNGV. The CDR3 length is 11 residues.

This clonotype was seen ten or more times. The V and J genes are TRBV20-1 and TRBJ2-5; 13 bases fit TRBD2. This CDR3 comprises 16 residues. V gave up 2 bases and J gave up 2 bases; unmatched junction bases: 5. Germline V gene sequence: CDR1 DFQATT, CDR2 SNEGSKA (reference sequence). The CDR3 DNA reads TGCAGTGCTAGAAAACTAGCGGGAGGGAAACAAGAGACCCAGTACTTC. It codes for CSARKLAGGKQETQYF.

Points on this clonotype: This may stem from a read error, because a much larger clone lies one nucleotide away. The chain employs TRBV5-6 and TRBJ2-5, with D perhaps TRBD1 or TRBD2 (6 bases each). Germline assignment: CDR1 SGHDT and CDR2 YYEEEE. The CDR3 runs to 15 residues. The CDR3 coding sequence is TGTTCCAGCAGCTTGGGGGGCGGCTACGAGAGGACCCAGTACTTC. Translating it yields CSSSLGGGYERTQYF. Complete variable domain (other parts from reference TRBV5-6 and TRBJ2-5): DAGVTQSPTHLIKTRGQQVTLRCSPKSGHDTVSWYQQALGQGPQFIFQYYEEEERQRGNFPDRFSGHQFPNYSSELNVNALLLGDSALYLCSSSLGGGYERTQYFGPGTRLLVL.

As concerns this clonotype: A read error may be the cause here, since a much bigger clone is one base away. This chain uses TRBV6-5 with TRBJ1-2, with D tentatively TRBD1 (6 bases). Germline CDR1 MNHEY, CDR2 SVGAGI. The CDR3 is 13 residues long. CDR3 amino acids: CASNYDRNYGYTF. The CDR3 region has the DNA TGTGCCAGCAATTACGACAGGAACTATGGCTACACCTTC.

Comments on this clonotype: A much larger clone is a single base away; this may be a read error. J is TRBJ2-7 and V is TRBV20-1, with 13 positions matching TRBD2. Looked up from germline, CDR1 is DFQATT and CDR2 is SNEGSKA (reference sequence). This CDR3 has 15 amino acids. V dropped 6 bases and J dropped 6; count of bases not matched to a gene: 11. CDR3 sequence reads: CSAHGLAGEYGEQYF. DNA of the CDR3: TGCAGTGCCCATGGACTAGCGGGGGAGTACGGCGAGCAGTACTTC.

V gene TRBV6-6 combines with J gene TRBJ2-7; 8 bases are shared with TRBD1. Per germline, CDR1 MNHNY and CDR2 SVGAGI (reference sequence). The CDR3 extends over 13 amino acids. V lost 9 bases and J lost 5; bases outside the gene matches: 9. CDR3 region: CARTLDRVHEQYF. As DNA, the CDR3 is TGTGCCAGGACTTTGGACAGGGTCCACGAGCAGTACTTC.

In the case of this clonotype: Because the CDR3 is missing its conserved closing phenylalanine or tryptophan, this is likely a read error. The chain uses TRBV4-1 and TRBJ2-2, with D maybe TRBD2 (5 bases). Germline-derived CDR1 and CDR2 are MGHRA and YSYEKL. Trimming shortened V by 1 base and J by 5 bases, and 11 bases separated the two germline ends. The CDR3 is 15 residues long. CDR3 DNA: TGCGCCAGCAGCCAAGTCGGGATCCGTACCGGGGAGCTGTTTTTA. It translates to CASSQVGIRTGELFL.

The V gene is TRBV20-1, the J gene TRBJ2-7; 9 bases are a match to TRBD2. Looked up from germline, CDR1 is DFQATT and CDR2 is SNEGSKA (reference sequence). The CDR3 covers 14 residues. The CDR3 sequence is CSAKTSGNPYEQHV. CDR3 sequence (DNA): TGCAGTGCAAAGACTAGCGGAAATCCCTACGAGCAGCACGTC.

CDR3 DNA sequence: TGCAGTGTCCCGTTAAGTGGGTCCATTAAGCAGTTCTTC. Amino acids: CSVPLSGSIKQFF. This chain uses TRBV20-1 with TRBJ2-1; D is undetermined. This CDR3 region has 13 residues. V shed 7 bases and J shed 11 bases, with 21 bases lying between them. Germline V CDR1 and CDR2: DFQATT, SNEGSKA (reference sequence).

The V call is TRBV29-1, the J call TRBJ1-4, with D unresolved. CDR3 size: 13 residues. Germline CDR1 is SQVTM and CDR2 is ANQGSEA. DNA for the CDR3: TGCAGAGCTGAGACATCGAATAATGAAAAACTGTTTTTT. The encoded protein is CRAETSNNEKLFF.